Listed here are 13 T cell receptor beta chains from one sample, sequenced in a study of tumor-infiltrating lymphocytes in localized non-small cell lung cancer. Only in-frame clones appear in the TCRdb table, and some are missing; sequencing was by immunoSEQ multiplex PCR. The sample has about 15,000 clones, roughly 69% seen once. Sequencing input: lung tumor tissue. The receptor set was obtained from a human donor with non-small cell lung cancer.

The chain joins TRBV5-1 to TRBJ2-7, with D possibly matching TRBD2 (6 bases). The CDR3 is 16 residues long. Germline V gives CDR1 SGHRS, CDR2 YFSETQ. V was trimmed by 0 bases and J by 4 bases, leaving 17 bases between them. CDR3 sequence: CASSLGGPYGTYEQYF. The CDR3 nucleotides are TGCGCCAGCAGCTTGGGGGGCCCGTACGGGACTTACGAGCAGTACTTC.

The V gene is TRBV4-3, the J gene TRBJ2-5, with 7 bases fitting TRBD2. J gave up 1 base and V 0 bases, and 8 bases lay outside the gene matches. This CDR3 is 17 amino acids long. The germline V gene has CDR1 LGHNA and CDR2 YSLEER. The CDR3 is CASSQDTPGGTQETQYF. The CDR3 DNA sequence: TGCGCCAGCAGCCAAGATACACCGGGAGGTACCCAAGAGACCCAGTACTTC.

This clone was found once. The gene calls are TRBV7-9 and TRBJ2-2; no definite D call. The CDR3 consists of 15 residues. Germline V gene sequence: CDR1 SEHNR, CDR2 FQNEAQ (reference sequence). Trimming cost V 4 bases and J 2 bases, with 11 bases left between them. CDR3 protein: CASSSSPGNTGELFF. The CDR3 coding sequence is TGTGCCAGCAGCTCCTCTCCCGGAAACACCGGGGAGCTGTTTTTT.

The rearrangement joins TRBV28 to TRBJ2-7, with TRBD1 identical over 8 bases. The CDR3 has 13 residues. The germline V gene has CDR1 MDHEN and CDR2 SYDVKM. With 2 bases clipped from V and 3 bases from J, the junction kept 0 bases outside the gene matches. This CDR3 is CASSLGQGYEQYF. In DNA form, the CDR3 reads TGTGCCAGCAGTTTAGGACAGGGCTACGAGCAGTACTTC.

Here the CDR3 DNA reads TGTGCCAGCAGTTTATCCCATTTAGCGGGAGGGTATCAAGAGACCCAGTACTTC. This sequence encodes CASSLSHLAGGYQETQYF. This chain links TRBV28 with TRBJ2-5, with 11 bases lining up with TRBD2. V lost 1 base to trimming and J lost 2 bases; unmatched junction nucleotides: 9. The CDR3 has 18 residues. In germline, CDR1 is MDHEN, CDR2 SYDVKM.

The chain combines TRBV10-3 with TRBJ1-1, with 8 bases aligning to TRBD1. The germline V gene encodes CDR1 ENHRY and CDR2 SYGVKD. The length of the CDR3 is 15 residues. Losses at the gene ends were 7 bases for V and 1 base for J; bases not matched to a gene: 8. CDR3: CAINPGTGPNTEAFF. CDR3 nucleotides: TGTGCCATCAACCCCGGGACAGGACCGAACACTGAAGCTTTCTTT.

The V call is TRBV6-6, the J call TRBJ2-1; 11 bases line up with TRBD2. V gave up 7 bases and J gave up 0 bases; unmatched junction bases: 2. Germline assignment: CDR1 MNHNY and CDR2 SVGAGI (reference sequence). The CDR3 consists of 15 residues. CDR3 sequence reads: CASTGTSGSYNEQFF. The CDR3 nucleotides read TGTGCCAGCACCGGGACTAGCGGCTCCTACAATGAGCAGTTCTTC.

The V call is TRBV11-2, the J call TRBJ2-5; possible D gene TRBD2, 6 bases. V lost 0 bases and J 5 bases, leaving 10 bases between the germline ends. Looked up from germline, CDR1 is SGHAT and CDR2 is FQNNGV. This CDR3 region has 14 residues. This CDR3 reads CASSLDPGVETQYF. The CDR3 DNA follows: TGTGCCAGCAGCTTAGATCCGGGAGTGGAGACCCAGTACTTC.

This clone was observed a few times. The chain is built from TRBV19 and TRBJ2-3; D may be TRBD1 (5 bases). The V end lost 5 bases, the J end lost 6 bases, and 15 bases lay between the germline ends. In germline, CDR1 is LNHDA, CDR2 SQIVND (reference sequence). The CDR3 is 14 residues long. CDR3 DNA: TGTGCCAGTAGTCCAGGACACTCGCTGGATACGCAGTATTTT. Its protein product is CASSPGHSLDTQYF.

This sequence joins TRBV11-2 and TRBJ2-7; TRBD2 aligns across 8 bases. Germline V lookup: CDR1 SGHAT, CDR2 FQNNGV. The V segment lost 6 bases and the J segment 7 bases; nucleotides outside the gene matches: 11. The CDR3 totals 14 residues. The CDR3, as DNA: TGTGCCAGCAGTTGGGGAGCGGGAGTGGGGGAGCAGTACTTC. Protein sequence: CASSWGAGVGEQYF.

This clone was recorded only once. The chain employs TRBV28 and TRBJ2-2; a weak D match, TRBD1 (5 bases). The CDR3 consists of 14 residues. Trimming took off 2 bases at V and 5 bases at J, with 9 bases between the two ends. Germline CDR1 and CDR2: MDHEN and SYDVKM. The CDR3 bases are TGTGCCAGCAGTTTACACCAGGGTACCGGGGAGCTGTTTTTT. It codes for CASSLHQGTGELFF. The variable domain in full, with the rest retrieved from reference TRBV28 and TRBJ2-2, is DVKVTQSSRYLVKRTGEKVFLECVQDMDHENMFWYRQDPGLGLRLIYFSYDVKMKEKGDIPEGYSVSREKKERFSLILESASTNQTSMYLCASSLHQGTGELFFGEGSRLTVL.

The chain combines TRBV7-2 with TRBJ1-5; D gene unclear. CDR3 size: 14 residues. In germline, CDR1 is SGHTA, CDR2 FQGNSA. The ends were cut back, 5 bases at V and 5 bases at J, with 13 bases in the middle. CDR3 nucleotide sequence: TGTGCCAGCAGCCGACTCTCCCGGGATCAGCCCCAGCATTTT. Amino acids: CASSRLSRDQPQHF. Looking up the rest from reference TRBV7-2 and TRBJ1-5 gives the full variable domain: GAGVSQSPSNKVTEKGKDVELRCDPISGHTALYWYRQSLGQGLEFLIYFQGNSAPDKSGLPSDRFSAERTGGSVSTLTIQRTQQEDSAVYLCASSRLSRDQPQHFGDGTRLSIL.

This clone has a handful of counts. Here the CDR3 reads CASSLAGGYNEQFF. The CDR3 bases are TGTGCCAGCAGCTTAGCGGGAGGCTACAATGAGCAGTTCTTC. V is TRBV7-7 and J is TRBJ2-1; a possible D gene is TRBD2 (6 bases). The CDR3 covers 14 residues. Germline loops: CDR1 SSHAT, CDR2 FNYEAQ (reference sequence). Trimming took off 0 bases at V and 3 bases at J, with 6 bases between the two ends.